The 2 T cell receptor beta chains listed next were all sequenced from one sample in a study of blood T cell repertoires in COVID-19. The repertoire was sequenced with immunoSEQ multiplex PCR; TCRdb's copy has only in-frame clones and lacks some. This table has 240,000 or so clones, 80% to 90% appearing once. Sequenced material: PBMCs or T cells enriched from blood (not recorded which). The receptors originated from a man aged 40-49 years who had recovered from COVID-19.

J is TRBJ2-3 and V is TRBV24-1; 9 bases are shared with TRBD1. J lost 5 bases, V lost 7 bases, and 12 bases had no gene match. The CDR3 length is 16 residues. Germline assignment: CDR1 KGHDR and CDR2 SFDVKD. CDR3 DNA sequence: TGTGCCACCAGCCCCGCGGACAGGGGTGGTGGAGATACGCAGTATTTT. The encoded protein is CATSPADRGGGDTQYF.

This rearrangement joins TRBV28 to TRBJ2-1; TRBD1 agrees at 7 bases. The CDR3 extends over 17 amino acids. The V segment lost 5 bases and the J segment 5 bases; nucleotides outside the gene matches: 15. CDR1 is MDHEN, CDR2 SYDVKM, per germline. The CDR3 region is CASSPYSTGSWDNEQFF. CDR3 nucleotide sequence: TGTGCCAGCAGTCCTTACTCGACAGGGTCATGGGACAATGAGCAGTTCTTC.